This T cell receptor beta chain was recorded in a study of post-analysis software for immune sequencing data. TCR beta cDNA libraries had unique molecular identifiers. MiXCR was run by TCRdb on the PCR reads, yielding one entry per CDR3 protein. The repertoire has about 160,000 distinct CDR3 sequences, around 36% of them found once; the top ten carry over 25%. In this sample, this clonotype turned up a few times. Germline trimming cut 3 bases from V and 11 bases from J; bases unmatched to any gene: 16. From germline, CDR1 is MGHRA and CDR2 YSYEKL. The CDR3 is made up of 16 amino acids. The chain uses TRBV4-1 and TRBJ1-5; 7 nucleotides agree with TRBD1. Here the sequenced sample was blood, taken after autologous hematopoietic stem cell transplantation. This sequence was found in a girl between 5 and 17 years old with multiple sclerosis. The CDR3 sequence is CASSQTTGRPWMAQHF. The DNA of the CDR3 is TGCGCCAGCAGCCAGACGACAGGGAGACCCTGGATGGCCCAGCATTTT.